These 19 T cell receptor beta chains share one sample of origin, sequenced in a study of T cell changes during pregnancy in multiple sclerosis. The repertoire was sequenced with immunoSEQ multiplex PCR; TCRdb's copy has only in-frame clones and lacks some. The profile shows about 38,000 clones, 91% of them singletons. The sample here was CD8+ T cells from peripheral blood mononuclear cells, taken in the second trimester of pregnancy. These receptors were obtained from a female donor with multiple sclerosis, enrolled in a pregnancy study.

The genes are TRBV4-1 and TRBJ2-7, with D possibly matching TRBD2 (5 bases). The CDR3 is 18 residues long. Trimming left V 1 base short and J 5 bases short, with 24 bases between. Germline CDR1 MGHRA, CDR2 YSYEKL. CDR3 in DNA: TGCGCCAGCAGCCAAGGATCCCAGTGGGAGTCTCGAGCAGACGAGCAGTACTTC. This translates into CASSQGSQWESRADEQYF.

The chain has TRBV29-1 and TRBJ2-1; TRBD1 might be the D (6 bases). CDR3 length: 13 residues. From germline, CDR1 is SQVTM and CDR2 ANQGSEA. The V end was cut by 2 bases, the J end by 9 bases, with 14 bases between. The CDR3 nucleotides read TGCAGCGTTGAATTCAGGGGTCGTGTTGAGCAGTTCTTC. This translates into CSVEFRGRVEQFF.

Points on this clone: One end of the junction does not line up with germline, which may come from a read error. The genes are TRBV7-9 and TRBJ2-1; 10 bases map to TRBD1. CDR1 is SEHNR and CDR2 is FQNEAQ in the germline V gene (reference sequence). This CDR3 comprises 11 residues. DNA for the CDR3: TGTGCCAGCAGCTCGACAGGGGGCTCTGTCTTC. Its translation is CASSSTGGSVF.

This clone was seen a single time. The chain uses TRBV27 and TRBJ1-2, with 9 nucleotides matching TRBD1. Trimming took 7 bases from V and 7 from J; bases not matched to a gene: 4. The CDR3 is 12 residues long. Germline V gene sequence: CDR1 MNHEY, CDR2 SMNVEV (reference sequence). In nucleotides, the CDR3 is TGTGCCAGCAAACAGGGGGCCGCTGGCTACACCTTC. It translates to CASKQGAAGYTF.

The rearrangement links TRBV13 to TRBJ1-2; the D is unclear. CDR3 length: 13 amino acids. The germline gives CDR1 PRHDT, CDR2 FYEKMQ (reference sequence). The V and J ends lost 5 bases and 4 bases respectively, with 11 bases between them. The CDR3 bases are TGTGCCAGCAGCCCCGCATCGGGCTATGGCTACACCTTC. Protein: CASSPASGYGYTF.

The chain links TRBV7-8 to TRBJ2-3; 8 bases agree with TRBD1. The V and J ends lost 1 base and 2 bases, in that order; junction bases with no gene match: 2. The V gene's germline CDR1 is SGHVS and CDR2 FQNEAQ. The CDR3 totals 15 residues. The CDR3, as DNA: TGTGCCAGCAGCTTAGGACAGGGGCACACAGATACGCAGTATTTT. Translation: CASSLGQGHTDTQYF.

The chain carries TRBV6-5 and TRBJ2-5; D uncertain. The CDR3 contains 15 residues. The ends were cut back, 7 bases at V and 5 bases at J, with 20 bases in the middle. Germline CDR1 reads MNHEY; CDR2 reads SVGAGI. In DNA form, the CDR3 reads TGTGCCAGCACCCGTATCGACGGTGAGAGGGAGACCCAGTACTTC. The encoded protein is CASTRIDGERETQYF.

DNA for the CDR3: TGTGCCAGCAGCTTAACGGAGGGGGAGACCCAGTACTTC. Amino acids: CASSLTEGETQYF. The V call is TRBV5-6, the J call TRBJ2-5, with D possibly TRBD2 on 6 matching bases. The CDR3 length is 13 residues. The germline gives CDR1 SGHDT, CDR2 YYEEEE. Trimming stripped 2 bases from V and 5 bases from J, with 10 bases between.

The chain combines TRBV30 with TRBJ1-5, with D unclear. CDR3 length: 15 amino acids. CDR1 GTSNPN and CDR2 SVGIG come from the germline V gene (reference sequence). V was cut by 0 bases and J by 4 bases, with 13 bases left in between. In DNA, the CDR3 is TGTGCCTGGAGTGTACCGGTACCGGGGAATCAGCCCCAGCATTTT. Translation: CAWSVPVPGNQPQHF.

CDR3 residues: CASSLGDLADTGELFF. The CDR3 coding sequence is TGTGCCAGCAGCTTAGGGGACCTAGCAGACACCGGGGAGCTGTTTTTT. V and J are TRBV13 and TRBJ2-2, with D perhaps TRBD2 (5 bases). This CDR3 comprises 16 residues. CDR1 is PRHDT and CDR2 is FYEKMQ in the germline V gene (reference sequence). Deletions cut 0 bases from V and 3 bases from J, with 11 bases between.

A remark on this clone: Germline and junction disagree at one end, which may indicate a read error. The V and J genes are TRBV30 and TRBJ2-3, with D unclear. The germline V gene has CDR1 GTSNPN and CDR2 SVGIG (reference sequence). This CDR3 has 11 amino acids. CDR3 protein: CAWSVKAASLF. The CDR3, as DNA: TGTGCCTGGAGTGTAAAGGCGGCAAGCCTATTT. Filled out from reference TRBV30 and TRBJ2-3, the complete variable domain reads SQTIHQWPATLVQPVGSPLSLECTVEGTSNPNLYWYRQAAGRGLQLLFYSVGIGQISSEVPQNLSASRPQDRQFILSSKKLLLSDSGFYLCAWSVKAASLFGPGTRLTVL.

The CDR3: CASSLGKGATYEQYF. The CDR3 nucleotides are TGTGCCAGCAGCTTGGGAAAAGGGGCGACCTACGAGCAGTACTTC. The chain joins TRBV5-4 to TRBJ2-7, with D possibly matching TRBD1 (5 bases). The ends were cut back, 0 bases at V and 2 bases at J, with 12 bases in the middle. CDR3 length: 15 residues. The germline V gene has CDR1 SGHNT and CDR2 YYREEE (reference sequence).

The V call is TRBV2, the J call TRBJ2-7; 7 bases align to TRBD1. The CDR3 runs 13 residues. The ends lost 8 bases at V and 12 bases at J; junction bases unmatched: 16. Germline V gene lookup returns CDR1 SNHLY and CDR2 FYNNEI. CDR3 amino acids: CASATGTPGLPYF. CDR3 DNA: TGTGCCAGCGCGACAGGGACCCCAGGTTTGCCGTACTTC.

The V gene is TRBV14, the J gene TRBJ2-2; possibly TRBD2 for D (6 bases). CDR3 size: 17 residues. Deletions cut 6 bases from V and 6 bases from J, with 23 bases between. Germline CDR1 reads SGHDN; CDR2 reads FVKESK. Written as DNA, the CDR3 is TGTGCCAGCAGGCAATCGTACCGGGAGAAAAGGGCCGGGGAGCTGTTTTTT. As protein: CASRQSYREKRAGELFF. Together with reference TRBV14 and TRBJ2-2, the CDR3 gives the full variable domain: EAGVTQFPSHSVIEKGQTVTLRCDPISGHDNLYWYRRVMGKEIKFLLHFVKESKQDESGMPNNRFLAERTGGTYSTLKVQPAELEDSGVYFCASRQSYREKRAGELFFGEGSRLTVL.

The V gene is TRBV19, the J gene TRBJ2-1, with 7 bases fitting TRBD1. There are 16 residues in the CDR3. Unmatched junction bases numbered 9, after V lost 3 bases and J lost 4 bases. CDR1 is LNHDA and CDR2 is SQIVND in the germline V gene (reference sequence). The CDR3 DNA is TGTGCCAGTAGTATCGTGCCGGGACAGACATACAATGAGCAGTTCTTC. The encoded protein is CASSIVPGQTYNEQFF. The variable domain in full, with the rest retrieved from reference TRBV19 and TRBJ2-1, is DGGITQSPKYLFRKEGQNVTLSCEQNLNHDAMYWYRQDPGQGLRLIYYSQIVNDFQKGDIAEGYSVSREKKESFPLTVTSAQKNPTAFYLCASSIVPGQTYNEQFFGPGTRLTVL.

This clone was counted a single time. V and J are TRBV27 and TRBJ1-6; no clear D gene. The V gene's germline CDR1 is MNHEY and CDR2 SMNVEV (reference sequence). V was trimmed by 2 bases and J by 12 bases, leaving 11 bases between them. The CDR3 runs 13 residues. CDR3 nucleotide sequence: TGTGCCAGCAGTTTAGGTCTACGGGGACCCCTCCACTTT. This gives the protein CASSLGLRGPLHF.

The chain links TRBV5-4 to TRBJ2-5; 10 nucleotides match TRBD1. CDR3 length: 15 residues. The germline V gene encodes CDR1 SGHNT and CDR2 YYREEE (reference sequence). The V segment lost 0 bases and the J segment 2 bases; nucleotides outside the gene matches: 1. The CDR3 coding sequence is TGTGCCAGCAGCTTGGGGGACAGGGGACAAGAGACCCAGTACTTC. It yields the protein CASSLGDRGQETQYF.

V usage is TRBV9 and J usage is TRBJ2-5; no firm D call. Germline V gene lookup returns CDR1 SGDLS and CDR2 YYNGEE. The CDR3 length is 12 residues. V lost 4 bases, J lost 5 bases, and 9 bases lay in between. CDR3 protein: CASSSLTETQYF. The CDR3, as DNA: TGTGCCAGCAGCTCACTAACTGAGACCCAGTACTTC.

The chain links TRBV6-6 to TRBJ1-2; 7 bases match TRBD1. CDR1 and CDR2 (germline): MNHNY, SVGAGI (reference sequence). J lost 8 bases, V lost 3 bases, and 12 bases had no gene match. CDR3 length equals 15 residues. In DNA, the CDR3 is TGTGCCAGCAGTTATACAGTTCGACAGGGAAACGGCTACACCTTC. Its translation is CASSYTVRQGNGYTF.